This TCR beta chain was profiled in a study of control samples from healthy donors and cancer patients. Germline assignment: CDR1 SGHTA and CDR2 FQGTGA. V was pared by 3 bases and J by 0 bases, with 9 bases between. The CDR3 has 16 residues. Produced via immunoSEQ multiplex PCR; TCRdb's table is partial and in-frame only. This sample has 140,000 or so clones, with roughly nine tenths found just once. The chain joins TRBV7-3 to TRBJ2-6, with D possibly TRBD2 on 5 matching bases. The sample was blood. The receptor was isolated from a young man in good health. DNA for the CDR3: TGTGCCAGCAGCTTGGTGGGGAGCTCTGGGGCCAACGTCCTGACTTTC. Encoded protein: CASSLVGSSGANVLTF.